This T cell receptor (beta chain) appears in the sequencing data of a study of post-analysis software for immune sequencing data. Study observations and caveats: TRBV5-6, TRBV5-1 and TRBV20-1 were among roughly 5 TRBV segments more frequent in patients than controls.

Tagging with unique molecular identifiers was a feature of the TCR beta cDNA libraries. One entry per CDR3 protein, called by TCRdb with MiXCR from the PCR reads. Of a few hundred thousand distinct CDR3 sequences in the sample, roughly 30% were seen once. The CDR3 length is 15 residues. V gave up 2 bases and J gave up 1 base; unmatched junction bases: 4. CDR1 DFQATT and CDR2 SNEGSKA come from the germline V gene (reference sequence). On this clonotype itself: Its target is not known.

The sequence was obtained from a girl under 18 with multiple sclerosis. What was sequenced was blood. The chain couples TRBV20-1 to TRBJ2-3, with 9 bases aligning to TRBD2. CDR3 DNA sequence: TGCAGTGCTAGATCCCCTAGCGGGGGCACAGATACGCAGTATTTT. As protein: CSARSPSGGTDTQYF.